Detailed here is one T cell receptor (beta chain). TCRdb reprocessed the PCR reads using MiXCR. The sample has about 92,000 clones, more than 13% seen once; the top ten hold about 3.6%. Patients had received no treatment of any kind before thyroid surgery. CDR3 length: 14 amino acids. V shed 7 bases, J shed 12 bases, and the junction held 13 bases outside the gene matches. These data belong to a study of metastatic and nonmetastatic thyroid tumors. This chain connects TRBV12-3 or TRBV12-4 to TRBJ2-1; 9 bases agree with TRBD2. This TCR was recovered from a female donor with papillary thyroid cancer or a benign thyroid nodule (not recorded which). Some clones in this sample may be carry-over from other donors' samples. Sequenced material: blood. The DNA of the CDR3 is TGTGCCAGCATTCCTAGCGGGGCCCTTGTTGGGCAGTTCTTC. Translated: CASIPSGALVGQFF.